Below, 19 T cell receptor beta chains from the same sample are listed, as sequenced in a study of shared clonotypes between healthy human individuals. Produced via immunoSEQ multiplex PCR; TCRdb's table is partial and in-frame only. The sample contains about 2.1 million clones, 80% to 95% of which appear only once. Naive CD8 isolation took CD45RO-negative cells positively selected for CCR7 and excluded terminally differentiated effector memory CD45RA+ cells. Sequencing was performed on naive CD8+ T cells from PBMCs. The receptors originated from a young man in good health. Some clones in this sample may be carry-over from other donors' samples.

The V call is TRBV10-3, the J call TRBJ1-1; D perhaps matches TRBD1 (6 bases). V gave up 0 bases and J gave up 1 base, with 9 bases separating them. Germline loops: CDR1 ENHRY, CDR2 SYGVKD. The CDR3 totals 15 residues. CDR3 amino acids: CAISESLTGNTEAFF. The DNA of the CDR3 is TGTGCCATCAGTGAGTCCCTGACAGGGAACACTGAAGCTTTCTTT.

The rearrangement joins TRBV7-2 to TRBJ2-7; maybe TRBD2 (5 bases). The V and J ends lost 1 base and 3 bases respectively, with 13 bases between them. This CDR3 has 15 residues. Germline V gene sequence: CDR1 SGHTA, CDR2 FQGNSA. DNA for the CDR3: TGTGCCAGCAGCTTAGGAAGCGGACCAATCTACGAGCAGTACTTC. This sequence encodes CASSLGSGPIYEQYF.

This CDR3 is CASSFGRFEKLFF. CDR3 coding DNA: TGTGCCAGCAGTTTCGGTCGATTTGAAAAACTGTTTTTT. The gene calls are TRBV27 and TRBJ1-4; D unclear. The ends were cut back, 3 bases at V and 7 bases at J, with 9 bases in the middle. CDR1 and CDR2 (germline): MNHEY, SMNVEV (reference sequence). This CDR3 is 13 amino acids long.

The rearrangement links TRBV11-2 to TRBJ2-1, with TRBD2 matching 13 bases. The CDR3 is 19 residues long. With V trimmed by 7 bases and J by 1 base, 13 bases remained unmatched. Germline V gives CDR1 SGHAT, CDR2 FQNNGV. CDR3 nucleotides: TGTGCCAGCAACACAATGGGACTAGCGGGGTTGGATTCCTACAATGAGCAGTTCTTC. The encoded protein is CASNTMGLAGLDSYNEQFF.

The chain is built from TRBV28 and TRBJ2-7, with D maybe TRBD1 (5 bases). The CDR3 consists of 14 residues. V was shortened by 6 bases and J by 4 bases, with 16 bases between the two germline ends. CDR1 MDHEN and CDR2 SYDVKM come from the germline V gene. The CDR3 sequence is CASSTRVLGYEQYF. The DNA of the CDR3 is TGTGCCAGCAGCACCAGGGTTCTAGGGTACGAGCAGTACTTC.

V and J are TRBV28 and TRBJ2-2; no reliable D call. CDR3 size: 18 residues. Germline CDR1 is MDHEN and CDR2 is SYDVKM. V shed 2 bases and J shed 0 bases, with 16 bases lying between them. In nucleotides, the CDR3 is TGTGCCAGCAGTTTACGGTTTCTGGTGGTATCGAACACCGGGGAGCTGTTTTTT. It encodes CASSLRFLVVSNTGELFF. The full variable domain, in which reference TRBV28 and TRBJ2-2 provide the parts outside the CDR3, is DVKVTQSSRYLVKRTGEKVFLECVQDMDHENMFWYRQDPGLGLRLIYFSYDVKMKEKGDIPEGYSVSREKKERFSLILESASTNQTSMYLCASSLRFLVVSNTGELFFGEGSRLTVL.

V gene TRBV9 combines with J gene TRBJ2-1, with 10 nucleotides matching TRBD2. Germline loops: CDR1 SGDLS, CDR2 YYNGEE. The junction had 5 bases not matched to a gene; V was cut back by 4 bases and J by 7 bases. This CDR3 comprises 14 residues. The CDR3 sequence: CASSPGLALNEQFF. The CDR3 DNA follows: TGTGCCAGCAGCCCGGGACTAGCGTTGAATGAGCAGTTCTTC.

V is TRBV11-2 and J is TRBJ2-1; no clear D. Trimming took 5 bases from V and 10 from J, leaving 18 bases between them. Germline CDR1 SGHAT, CDR2 FQNNGV. The CDR3 consists of 14 residues. CDR3 DNA: TGTGCCAGCAGCCCGCGGCAGTTATATCGAGAGCAGTTCTTC. This translates into CASSPRQLYREQFF.

Comments on this clone: Other DNA variants within this sample encode the same CDR3. J is TRBJ2-7 and V is TRBV19, with D possibly matching TRBD2 (5 bases). CDR1 is LNHDA and CDR2 is SQIVND in the germline V gene (reference sequence). Trimming stripped 3 bases from V and 6 bases from J, with 6 bases between. There are 11 residues in the CDR3. The CDR3, as DNA: TGTGCCAGTAGTATCGGGGTCGAGCAGTACTTC. Protein product: CASSIGVEQYF.

As concerns this clone: A read error may explain this, as a much larger clone is one base away. The chain carries TRBV29-1 and TRBJ1-2, with 9 nucleotides matching TRBD1. The V gene end was trimmed by 1 base and the J gene end by 3 bases; junction bases not matched to a gene: 9. Per the germline V gene, CDR1 is SQVTM and CDR2 is ANQGSEA. The CDR3 loop spans 16 amino acids. CDR3 in DNA: TGCAGCGTTGAAGGCCCCAGGGACAGGGTGGACTATGGCTACACCTTC. The encoded protein is CSVEGPRDRVDYGYTF.

The chain has TRBV27 and TRBJ1-3, with D perhaps matching TRBD1 (5 bases). Trimming removed 6 bases at V and 0 bases at J, with 9 bases between. In germline, CDR1 is MNHEY, CDR2 SMNVEV (reference sequence). The CDR3 runs to 14 residues. CDR3 nucleotides: TGTGCCAGCAGCCCGACAGCCTCTGGAAACACCATATATTTT. Residues: CASSPTASGNTIYF.

Here the CDR3 DNA reads TGTGCCAGCAGTACGGCCGGGGCCGCCACTGAAGCTTTCTTT. Protein sequence: CASSTAGAATEAFF. The rearrangement links TRBV6-5 to TRBJ1-1, with D possibly TRBD1 on 5 matching bases. The CDR3 contains 14 residues. The germline V and J ends were trimmed by 5 bases and 4 bases, with 14 bases remaining between them. Germline CDR1 and CDR2: MNHEY and SVGAGI.

The rearrangement links TRBV29-1 to TRBJ1-6; the D is unclear. The CDR3 is 15 residues long. Trimming shortened V by 4 bases and J by 0 bases, and 10 bases separated the two germline ends. Per germline, CDR1 SQVTM and CDR2 ANQGSEA. The CDR3 nucleotides read TGCAGCGTTGGGCCTGTGAGCTCCTATAATTCACCCCTCCACTTT. Protein product: CSVGPVSSYNSPLHF.

In DNA, the CDR3 is TGTGCCAGCAGCCCGGGACAGTTAAATCAGCCCCAGCATTTT. It translates to CASSPGQLNQPQHF. The rearrangement uses TRBV5-6 and TRBJ1-5, with 7 bases that match TRBD1. V lost 4 bases, J lost 4 bases, and 5 bases stayed unmatched. The germline V gene has CDR1 SGHDT and CDR2 YYEEEE. This CDR3 comprises 14 residues.

The rearrangement links TRBV5-1 to TRBJ2-3; TRBD2 matches at 7 bases. V was clipped by 0 bases and J by 2 bases; unmatched bases: 12. Germline-derived CDR1 and CDR2 are SGHRS and YFSETQ. This CDR3 region has 18 residues. The CDR3 spells CASSLAPGARLATDTQYF. CDR3 coding DNA: TGCGCCAGCAGCTTGGCCCCCGGGGCCCGACTAGCCACAGATACGCAGTATTTT.

In regard to this clone: This CDR3 is also generated by other DNA sequences in the sample. J is TRBJ2-3 and V is TRBV6-5; TRBD2 might be the D (6 bases). CDR1 is MNHEY and CDR2 is SVGAGI in the germline V gene. V was trimmed by 5 bases and J by 2 bases, leaving 11 bases between them. CDR3 length equals 14 residues. CDR3 bases: TGTGCCAGCAGTAGCGGGTCCCTCACAGATACGCAGTATTTT. Protein sequence: CASSSGSLTDTQYF.

The rearrangement uses TRBV29-1 and TRBJ1-3; no definite D call. The CDR3 has 13 amino acids. V was cut by 4 bases and J by 4 bases, with 11 bases left in between. Germline lookup yields CDR1 SQVTM and CDR2 ANQGSEA. The CDR3 spells CSVVRGFGNTIYF. In DNA, the CDR3 is TGCAGCGTTGTACGAGGGTTCGGAAACACCATATATTTT. Full variable domain (rest looked up from reference TRBV29-1 and TRBJ1-3): SAVISQKPSRDICQRGTSLTIQCQVDSQVTMMFWYRQQPGQSLTLIATANQGSEATYESGFVIDKFPISRPNLTFSTLTVSNMSPEDSSIYLCSVVRGFGNTIYFGEGSWLTVV.

The rearrangement links TRBV29-1 to TRBJ1-2; D unclear. Germline CDR1 is SQVTM and CDR2 is ANQGSEA. This CDR3 contains 14 residues. Trimming left V 3 bases short and J 6 bases short, with 17 bases between. The CDR3 protein is CSVEGIGSRNGYTF. CDR3 DNA: TGCAGCGTTGAGGGGATAGGGTCCCGAAATGGCTACACCTTC.

This sequence joins TRBV7-8 and TRBJ2-1; 8 positions match TRBD1. In germline, CDR1 is SGHVS, CDR2 FQNEAQ. The CDR3 length is 16 residues. Trimming removed 1 base from V and 8 bases from J; junction bases left unmatched: 10. For the CDR3, the DNA is TGTGCCAGCAGCTTAGAAAGGGCAGGGGGCCCCTATGAGCAGTTCTTC. Its protein is CASSLERAGGPYEQFF. Together with reference TRBV7-8 and TRBJ2-1, the CDR3 gives the full variable domain: GAGVSQSPRYKVAKRGQDVALRCDPISGHVSLFWYQQALGQGPEFLTYFQNEAQLDKSGLPSDRFFAERPEGSVSTLKIQRTQQEDSAVYLCASSLERAGGPYEQFFGPGTRLTVL.